This entry lists 32 T cell receptor beta chains sequenced from one sample in a study of T cell responses to AZD1222 COVID-19 vaccine. TCRdb's table, derived via immunoSEQ multiplex PCR, lists solely in-frame clones and lacks some. The top ten hold 1.5% to 2% of the sample, which has about 120,000 clones, approximately 90% seen once. Sequencing was performed on peripheral blood, taken 28 days after the second AZD1222 dose. Receptors originate from an adult who received the AZD1222 COVID-19 vaccine.

The chain is built from TRBV6-4 and TRBJ2-2; 8 bases fit TRBD1. The germline CDR1 and CDR2 sequences are MRHNA and SNTAGT. The V segment lost 2 bases and the J segment 7 bases; nucleotides outside the gene matches: 6. CDR3 length equals 15 residues. CDR3 protein: CASSDTRTGGGELFF. CDR3 DNA: TGTGCCAGCAGTGACACCCGCACAGGGGGCGGGGAGCTGTTTTTT.

In this sample, this clone turned up once. V usage is TRBV5-1 and J usage is TRBJ1-4; D is possibly TRBD1 (6 bases). V lost 4 bases and J 5 bases, leaving 15 bases between the germline ends. The CDR3 consists of 15 residues. Germline V gene lookup returns CDR1 SGHRS and CDR2 YFSETQ. The CDR3: CASSMELTGNEKLFF. CDR3 DNA: TGCGCCAGCAGCATGGAGCTGACAGGAAATGAAAAACTGTTTTTT.

The chain combines TRBV27 with TRBJ1-2; D is perhaps TRBD1 (6 bases). The germline V and J ends were trimmed by 8 bases and 8 bases, with 30 bases remaining between them. The CDR3 contains 17 residues. Germline lookup yields CDR1 MNHEY and CDR2 SMNVEV (reference sequence). CDR3 DNA: TGTGCCAGCGGCCTGGGCGACCTACAGGGCATCGTGCGGGGCTACACCTTC. As protein: CASGLGDLQGIVRGYTF.

This chain links TRBV9 with TRBJ2-1, with 13 bases that match TRBD2. The CDR3 totals 16 residues. The junction had 9 bases not matched to a gene; V was cut back by 4 bases and J by 8 bases. Germline lookup yields CDR1 SGDLS and CDR2 YYNGEE. The CDR3 reads CASSIRTSGSLDEQFF. For the CDR3, the DNA is TGTGCCAGCAGCATCCGGACTAGCGGGAGTCTGGATGAGCAGTTCTTC.

This chain joins TRBV5-4 and TRBJ2-2; a possible D gene is TRBD2 (7 bases). CDR1 and CDR2 from the germline V gene are SGHNT and YYREEE (reference sequence). The CDR3 consists of 16 residues. V was trimmed by 4 bases and J by 4 bases, leaving 17 bases between them. The CDR3 DNA is TGTGCCAGCAGCCCGGGAGGAAGGGGGGTCACCGGGGAGCTGTTTTTT. This sequence encodes CASSPGGRGVTGELFF.

The chain links TRBV28 to TRBJ1-2; weak D call: TRBD1 (5 bases). The CDR3 length is 13 residues. Deletions cut 3 bases from V and 4 bases from J, with 9 bases between. Germline CDR1 is MDHEN and CDR2 is SYDVKM. This chain's CDR3 is CASSLVRGYGYTF. CDR3 DNA sequence: TGTGCCAGCAGTTTGGTGAGGGGCTATGGCTACACCTTC.

The V call is TRBV5-1, the J call TRBJ2-3; TRBD1 might be the D (7 bases). Trimming pared 7 bases from V and 2 bases from J, leaving 14 bases between. The CDR3 is made up of 14 amino acids. CDR1 SGHRS and CDR2 YFSETQ come from the germline V gene. The CDR3 spells CASSGGQNTDTQYF. The CDR3 nucleotides are TGCGCCAGCTCCGGGGGACAGAACACAGATACGCAGTATTTT. Variable domain in full (rest from reference TRBV5-1 and TRBJ2-3): KAGVTQTPRYLIKTRGQQVTLSCSPISGHRSVSWYQQTPGQGLQFLFEYFSETQRNKGNFPGRFSGRQFSNSRSEMNVSTLELGDSALYLCASSGGQNTDTQYFGPGTRLTVL.

The chain carries TRBV12-3 or TRBV12-4 and TRBJ2-7; D is ambiguous. CDR3 size: 13 residues. Trimming stripped 4 bases from V and 2 bases from J, with 9 bases between. The CDR3 nucleotides read TGTGCCAGCAGTTACGGTATTCCCTACGAGCAGTACTTC. Its protein is CASSYGIPYEQYF.

This clone was seen only once. V and J are TRBV7-2 and TRBJ2-2; 7 positions match TRBD1. CDR3 length equals 15 residues. Losses at the gene ends were 3 bases for V and 7 bases for J; bases not matched to a gene: 8. Germline V lookup: CDR1 SGHTA, CDR2 FQGNSA. CDR3 coding DNA: TGTGCCAGCAGCTTCCAAGGGGGCGCAGACGGGGAGCTGTTTTTT. Translated, it gives CASSFQGGADGELFF.

V gene TRBV6-5 combines with J gene TRBJ2-7; TRBD2 matches 8 bases. CDR1 and CDR2 from the germline V gene are MNHEY and SVGAGI. This CDR3 has 13 amino acids. After removal of 7 bases from V and 3 bases from J, the junction contained 5 bases not matched to a gene. The CDR3 bases are TGTGCCAGCATCGGTAGCGGGAACTACGAGCAGTACTTC. Amino acids: CASIGSGNYEQYF.

V is TRBV5-1 and J is TRBJ1-5, with D unclear. This CDR3 comprises 14 residues. CDR1 SGHRS and CDR2 YFSETQ come from the germline V gene. V lost 4 bases to trimming and J lost 10 bases, with 18 bases between them. CDR3 protein: CASSLDGSIPPQHF. The CDR3 DNA reads as TGCGCCAGCAGCCTCGACGGATCAATACCCCCCCAGCATTTT.

V usage is TRBV27 and J usage is TRBJ1-2; TRBD1 agrees at 8 bases. V was clipped by 7 bases and J by 0 bases; unmatched bases: 16. The CDR3 runs 18 residues. The germline V gene encodes CDR1 MNHEY and CDR2 SMNVEV (reference sequence). This CDR3 reads CASNPGSGGDSANYGYTF. The CDR3 DNA reads as TGTGCCAGCAACCCTGGATCAGGGGGCGATTCAGCTAACTATGGCTACACCTTC.

The chain employs TRBV19 and TRBJ2-7; 10 bases match TRBD2. Trimming took 4 bases from V and 3 from J; bases not matched to a gene: 9. The CDR3 has 16 residues. Germline V gene lookup returns CDR1 LNHDA and CDR2 SQIVND (reference sequence). CDR3 in amino acids: CASSSPPSGSLYEQYF. CDR3 coding DNA: TGTGCCAGTAGTAGCCCCCCTAGCGGGAGTCTCTACGAGCAGTACTTC.

V and J are TRBV15 and TRBJ1-4; TRBD1 aligns across 9 bases. Germline values: CDR1 LNHNV, CDR2 YYDKDF (reference sequence). CDR3 length: 14 amino acids. The junction had 6 bases not matched to a gene; V was cut back by 5 bases and J by 8 bases. The CDR3 reads CATSAGQGTEKLFF. CDR3 sequence (DNA): TGTGCCACCAGCGCAGGACAGGGGACGGAAAAACTGTTTTTT.

This clone occurred once. The chain has TRBV6-6 and TRBJ1-5; D is ambiguous. The V end lost 8 bases, the J end lost 4 bases, and 6 bases lay between the germline ends. The length of the CDR3 is 11 residues. CDR1 is MNHNY and CDR2 is SVGAGI in the germline V gene (reference sequence). The CDR3 here is CASGGNQPQHF. CDR3 DNA sequence: TGTGCCAGCGGCGGGAATCAGCCCCAGCATTTT.

This chain joins TRBV6-6 and TRBJ2-7, with 7 bases aligning to TRBD2. This CDR3 is built from 13 residues. Looked up from germline, CDR1 is MNHNY and CDR2 is SVGAGI (reference sequence). Trimming at V came to 6 bases and at J to 2 bases, leaving 4 bases not matched to a gene. The DNA of the CDR3 is TGTGCCAGCAGACCTGGACTAGCCTACGAGCAGTACTTC. Translating it yields CASRPGLAYEQYF.

This clone was picked up one time. The genes are TRBV6-4 and TRBJ2-3; 9 bases are a match to TRBD2. V lost 2 bases, J lost 0 bases, and 3 bases stayed unmatched. There are 16 residues in the CDR3. Germline CDR1 reads MRHNA; CDR2 reads SNTAGT. The DNA of the CDR3 is TGTGCCAGCAGTGACCTTAGCGGGGGAAGCACAGATACGCAGTATTTT. Its protein is CASSDLSGGSTDTQYF.

The rearrangement joins TRBV28 to TRBJ1-2; D gene unclear. The CDR3 covers 15 residues. The germline CDR1 and CDR2 sequences are MDHEN and SYDVKM. The V gene lost 5 bases and the J gene lost 5 bases, with 18 bases spanning the gap. CDR3 sequence: CASSPSKGAGYGYTF. CDR3 sequence (DNA): TGTGCCAGCAGTCCCTCGAAGGGCGCAGGTTATGGCTACACCTTC.

V is TRBV19 and J is TRBJ1-5; perhaps TRBD1 as D (5 bases). The V gene lost 3 bases and the J gene lost 7 bases, with 13 bases spanning the gap. From germline, CDR1 is LNHDA and CDR2 SQIVND (reference sequence). The CDR3 length is 14 residues. CDR3 DNA sequence: TGTGCCAGTAGTATGACAGAATATCAACAGCCCCAGCATTTT. Protein product: CASSMTEYQQPQHF.

V is TRBV29-1 and J is TRBJ2-5; possibly TRBD1 or TRBD2 for D (6 bases each). Trimming left V 4 bases short and J 4 bases short, with 16 bases between. This CDR3 spans 14 amino acids. The germline V gene encodes CDR1 SQVTM and CDR2 ANQGSEA. CDR3 region: CSVGLGGLGETQYF. The CDR3 DNA follows: TGCAGCGTTGGGTTAGGGGGGCTCGGAGAGACCCAGTACTTC.

V usage is TRBV11-2 and J usage is TRBJ2-2; perhaps TRBD1 as D (6 bases). The CDR3 contains 16 residues. CDR1 SGHAT and CDR2 FQNNGV come from the germline V gene. Between the trimmed V and J ends, which lost 5 bases and 2 bases, there was a span of 15 bases. CDR3 DNA: TGTGCCAGCAGCAAAGGGGGACAAGCAAACACCGGGGAGCTGTTTTTT. This encodes CASSKGGQANTGELFF.

The rearrangement links TRBV30 to TRBJ1-2; no clear D gene. V was trimmed by 4 bases and J by 0 bases, leaving 12 bases between them. The CDR3 runs 14 residues. Germline CDR1 is GTSNPN and CDR2 is SVGIG (reference sequence). For the CDR3, the DNA is TGTGCCTGGACCCGAGGCTACCCTAACTATGGCTACACCTTC. It codes for CAWTRGYPNYGYTF.

The chain recombines TRBV27 with TRBJ2-4; possible D gene TRBD2, 7 bases. Per germline, CDR1 MNHEY and CDR2 SMNVEV (reference sequence). The V end was cut by 7 bases, the J end by 0 bases, with 16 bases between. The CDR3 runs to 16 residues. This CDR3 is CASKRGGELAKNIQYF. The CDR3 nucleotides read TGTGCCAGCAAAAGGGGGGGAGAACTAGCCAAAAACATTCAGTACTTC.

For the CDR3, the DNA is TGTGCCAGCAGCCAAGCCACTAGCGGGAGGTATGAGCAGTTCTTC. This gives the protein CASSQATSGRYEQFF. This chain uses TRBV14 with TRBJ2-1, with TRBD2 identical over 12 bases. CDR1 is SGHDN and CDR2 is FVKESK in the germline V gene. The CDR3 contains 15 residues. V lost 1 base and J lost 8; bases outside the gene matches: 3.

The chain combines TRBV5-4 with TRBJ1-1; 7 positions match TRBD1. Germline V gene sequence: CDR1 SGHNT, CDR2 YYREEE (reference sequence). V lost 3 bases, J lost 1 base, and 3 bases stayed unmatched. The CDR3 has 14 residues. CDR3 loop: CASSWGTANTEAFF. The CDR3 region has the DNA TGTGCCAGCAGCTGGGGGACAGCGAACACTGAAGCTTTCTTT.

This chain uses TRBV28 with TRBJ1-2; D possibly corresponds to TRBD1 (6 bases). V lost 5 bases and J 4 bases, leaving 14 bases between the germline ends. Germline values: CDR1 MDHEN, CDR2 SYDVKM. This CDR3 is built from 14 residues. The CDR3 DNA follows: TGTGCCAGCAGTACCGGACAGATACCCTATGGCTACACCTTC. Translation: CASSTGQIPYGYTF.

The chain carries TRBV11-2 and TRBJ2-7; 8 nucleotides align to TRBD2. The germline V gene has CDR1 SGHAT and CDR2 FQNNGV. Germline trimming cut 4 bases from V and 4 bases from J; bases unmatched to any gene: 12. There are 16 residues in the CDR3. Written as DNA, the CDR3 is TGTGCCAGCAGCTCCCCAGAAGCGGGAGTTGGGTACGAGCAGTACTTC. Protein: CASSSPEAGVGYEQYF. The full variable domain, completed using reference TRBV11-2 and TRBJ2-7, is EAGVAQSPRYKIIEKRQSVAFWCNPISGHATLYWYQQILGQGPKLLIQFQNNGVVDDSQLPKDRFSAERLKGVDSTLKIQPAKLEDSAVYLCASSSPEAGVGYEQYFGPGTRLTVT.

The chain is built from TRBV18 and TRBJ2-2; D perhaps matches TRBD2 (5 bases). Germline CDR1 is KGHSH and CDR2 is LQKENI. V lost 6 bases and J lost 6, with 14 bases in between. The CDR3 sequence is 14 residues long. CDR3 DNA sequence: TGTGCCAGCTCGGCGGACTTACTCTCCGGGGAGCTGTTTTTT. Translated: CASSADLLSGELFF.

This chain connects TRBV7-8 to TRBJ1-5; D might be TRBD1 (5 bases). Germline CDR1 is SGHVS and CDR2 is FQNEAQ. Trimming shortened V by 5 bases and J by 8 bases, and 16 bases separated the two germline ends. The CDR3 runs to 14 residues. Written as DNA, the CDR3 is TGTGCCAGCAGCAGGGACGGGCGAAGGGAGCCCCAGCATTTT. It specifies CASSRDGRREPQHF.

The chain recombines TRBV19 with TRBJ2-1; 7 bases match TRBD1. This CDR3 region has 15 residues. V shed 5 bases, J shed 5 bases, and the junction held 9 bases outside the gene matches. Germline lookup yields CDR1 LNHDA and CDR2 SQIVND (reference sequence). As DNA, the CDR3 is TGTGCCAGTAGTCCCCAGACAGGGTGGAACAATGAGCAGTTCTTC. It encodes CASSPQTGWNNEQFF.

Only a few counts were recorded for this clone. The chain links TRBV6-5 to TRBJ2-1; unclear D gene. Trimming pared 6 bases from V and 3 bases from J, leaving 15 bases between. The CDR3 is 15 residues long. Germline V gene data show CDR1 as MNHEY and CDR2 as SVGAGI. The CDR3 bases are TGTGCCAGCAGCGCAGAGGCTGGCAACTACAATGAGCAGTTCTTC. This codes for CASSAEAGNYNEQFF.

The chain joins TRBV29-1 to TRBJ2-2; D gene uncertain. The V end was cut by 4 bases, the J end by 7 bases, with 7 bases between. CDR1 SQVTM and CDR2 ANQGSEA come from the germline V gene. CDR3 length equals 11 residues. CDR3 DNA: TGCAGCGTTGGACATAACGGGGAGCTGTTTTTT. Translating it yields CSVGHNGELFF.